The T cell receptor (beta chain) under discussion was sequenced for a study of glioma-infiltrating T cells after dendritic cell vaccination. As for time point: after dendritic cell vaccination, including at tumor progression/relapse. Up to 2 ug genomic DNA was used for TCRB CDR3 amplification. Data came from immunoSEQ multiplex PCR; TCRdb stores just in-frame clones and leaves some out. This sample has about 110,000 clones; around 90% occur once, and the top ten carry around 2.6%. Germline values: CDR1 SGHTA, CDR2 FQGTGA. Unmatched junction bases numbered 14, after V lost 11 bases and J lost 0 bases. CDR3 length: 17 amino acids. This clone was detected only a few times.

This specimen consisted of blood, obtained after dendritic cell vaccination. The sequence came from a human donor with glioblastoma. V and J are TRBV7-3 and TRBJ2-1; 9 bases map to TRBD2. CDR3 sequence: CAEILRPSGTSYNEQFF. CDR3 nucleotides: TGTGCCGAGATCCTCCGCCCTAGCGGGACCTCCTACAATGAGCAGTTCTTC.